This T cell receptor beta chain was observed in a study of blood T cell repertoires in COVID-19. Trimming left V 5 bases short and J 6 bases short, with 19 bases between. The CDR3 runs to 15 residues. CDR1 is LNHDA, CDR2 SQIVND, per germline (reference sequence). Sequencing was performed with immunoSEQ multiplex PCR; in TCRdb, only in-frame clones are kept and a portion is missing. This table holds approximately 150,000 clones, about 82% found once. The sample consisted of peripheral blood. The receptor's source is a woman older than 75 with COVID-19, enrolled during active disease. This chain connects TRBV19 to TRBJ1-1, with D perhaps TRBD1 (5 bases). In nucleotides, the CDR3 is TGTGCCAGTAGTGGACAAGGACACCCCGGAGCTGAAGCTTTCTTT. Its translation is CASSGQGHPGAEAFF.